The sequence of this TCR beta chain was determined in a study of shared clonotypes between healthy human individuals (dated by TCRdb to the early 2020s). Notes on the research overall: A few men and a couple of women, aged 18 to 49 years, made up the cohort. Per donor, leukapheresis produced somewhere between about 0.8 and 9 billion PBMCs. Libraries were prepared and TCR repertoires were sequenced by different laboratories using diverse techniques, in order to increase sequencing depth and limit assay-specific biases. For each donor, CD4 naive and CD4 memory were each run on three plates, CD8 naive on two plates, and CD8 memory on one plate. To estimate repertoire size and how much clonotype sharing occurs between individuals, the study deeply sequenced the blood TCR repertoires of five or six healthy adults.

Trimming at the junction amounts to 1 base on V and 3 bases on J, and the germline ends lie 16 bases apart. CDR1 and CDR2, looked up from the germline V gene, are MGHRA and YSYEKL. Its CDR3 holds 17 amino acids, cysteine through phenylalanine. Kept here is only the CDR3 DNA, which spans 51 bases and is read in frame from base 1. Broader findings and caveats from the paper: Based on pairwise subsampling, the degree of clonotype sharing among donors was expected to be affected by sequencing depth. Naive subsets generally had larger estimated clonotype richness than memory subsets did. Compared with non-shared clonotypes, the clonotypes found in all four sorted-subset donors had higher generation probabilities. The genetic and exposure-history diversity represented was limited by the small number of donors. Sampling was limited to blood, and TCR repertoires in tissue likely differ from TCR repertoires in blood. Incomplete sequencing was indicated by rarefaction of sorted-subset datasets, despite the large sequencing depth. When four donors were compared, the shared fraction of clonotypes was 5% to 6.5% for naive CD4, roughly 3.4% for naive CD8, roughly 2.5% for memory CD4, and 0.4% for memory CD8.

The donors were healthy, HIV-negative adults with no recently reported acute infections or vaccinations. All donors were Caucasian adults living in Nashville, Tennessee, USA. Magnetic negative selection was used to enrich CD4+ T cells, after which naive cells were positively selected on CD45RA and the negative fraction became the memory subset. Blood was obtained by leukapheresis, after which PBMCs were separated by Ficoll-Histopaque density gradient centrifugation and cryopreserved in liquid nitrogen vapor phase. Purity and quantity of every magnetically sorted T cell population were checked by analytical flow cytometry. Each sorted fraction had its genomic DNA isolated and then quantified by UV absorbance on a Nanodrop 2000c. As concerns this clone: Its antigen is currently not known. The sample holds no much larger clone one base away, and base qualities are not on file.

TCR CDR3 regions were amplified from genomic DNA by multiplex PCR using the deep immunoSEQ assay. For each cell subset, the extracted genomic DNA was distributed evenly across all wells of several immunoSEQ 96-well plates, and each plate served as one replicate. For sorted subsets, roughly 200 ng of genomic DNA, equivalent to around 31,000 T cell genomes, went into each replicate PCR. Purified libraries were quantified with a Qubit 3.0 fluorometer, sized on a Bioanalyzer 2100, and re-quantified with the KAPA Library Quantification kit. A separate single-read 150-cycle Illumina NextSeq 550 flow cell was used to sequence each immunoSEQ 96-well plate. As for the authors' bioinformatics: Because only junctional sequences without quality scores were contained in the immunoSEQ output, filtering matching that applied to full-length reads could not be performed. To assign V/J genes and CDR3, sequences were annotated using PyIR, a Python wrapper for IgBLAST v1.9, with IMGT germline references. Reads were filtered out if the reads had weak V/J assignments (E-value above 1e-6), no CDR3, stop codons, out-of-frame junctions, or ambiguous translated residues. A V3J clonotype was defined by an identical inferred V gene, J gene, and CDR3 amino acid sequence. Percentage overlap between repertoires was calculated by dividing the number of shared unique clonotypes by the size of the smaller repertoire. Three approaches were used to assess repertoire richness: RTK rarefaction, the Chao1 estimator, and Recon v2.1 estimates of unobserved clonotypes. Generation probabilities for all TCRbeta clonotypes obtained by the gDNA method from several donors were computed using OLGA. The immuneACCESS repertoire file appears here via TCRdb, limited to in-frame rearrangements. These files lack a portion of the clones; in checked studies, under half of the deficit traces to unresolved V genes, and the cause of the others is not known. V and J calls and clone size follow that table, whereas D and trimming were derived from the DNA. This sample has approximately 2.3 million clones in its table, and approximately 95% of those were observed once. The ten largest make up 0.39% of the sample.

The specimen sequenced was naive CD4+ T cells from PBMCs. Explained via the paper, the cell subset or site label denotes: CD45RA+ positively selected. Rearrangement joined TRBV4-1 to TRBJ2-4; tentative D gene TRBD1, with 6 bases matching. This clonotype was sampled from a man in his late teens or twenties in good health. Some clones in this sample may be carry-over from other donors' samples. The bases read TGCGCCAGCAGCCAAGTAACCGGACAGAGACTCAAAAACATTCAGTACTTC. Protein translation: CASSQVTGQRLKNIQYF.